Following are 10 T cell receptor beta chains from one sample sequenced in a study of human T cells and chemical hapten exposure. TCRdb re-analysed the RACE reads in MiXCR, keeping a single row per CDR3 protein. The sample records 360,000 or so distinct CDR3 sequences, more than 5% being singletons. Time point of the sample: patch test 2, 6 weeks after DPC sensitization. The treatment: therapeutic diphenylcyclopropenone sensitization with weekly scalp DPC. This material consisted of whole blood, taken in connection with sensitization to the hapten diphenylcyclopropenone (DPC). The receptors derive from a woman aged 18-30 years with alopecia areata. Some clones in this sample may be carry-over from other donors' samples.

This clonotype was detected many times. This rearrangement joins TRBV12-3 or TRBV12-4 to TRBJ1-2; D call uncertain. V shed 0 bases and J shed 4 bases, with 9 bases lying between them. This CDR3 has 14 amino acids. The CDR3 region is CASSLADTSYGYTF. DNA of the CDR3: TGTGCCAGCAGTTTAGCCGACACCTCCTATGGCTACACCTTC.

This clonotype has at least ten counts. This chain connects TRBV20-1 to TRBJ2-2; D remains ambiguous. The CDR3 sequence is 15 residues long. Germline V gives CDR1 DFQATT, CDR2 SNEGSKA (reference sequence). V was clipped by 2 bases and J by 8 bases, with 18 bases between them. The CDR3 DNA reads TGCAGTGCTAGACCCCTCGGGCCGGAAGGGGGGGAGCTGTTTTTT. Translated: CSARPLGPEGGELFF.

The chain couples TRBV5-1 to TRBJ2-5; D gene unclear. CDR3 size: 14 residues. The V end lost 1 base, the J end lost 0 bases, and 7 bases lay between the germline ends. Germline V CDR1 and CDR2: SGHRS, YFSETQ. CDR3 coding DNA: TGCGCCAGCAGCTTGTCGGCGGACCAAGAGACCCAGTACTTC. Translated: CASSLSADQETQYF.

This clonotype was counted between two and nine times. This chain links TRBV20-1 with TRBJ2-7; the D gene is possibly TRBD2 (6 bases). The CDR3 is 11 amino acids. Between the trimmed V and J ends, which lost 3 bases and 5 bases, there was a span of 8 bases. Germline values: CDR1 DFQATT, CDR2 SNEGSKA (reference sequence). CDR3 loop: CSASGSDEQYF. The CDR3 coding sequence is TGCAGTGCTAGCGGGAGCGACGAGCAGTACTTC.

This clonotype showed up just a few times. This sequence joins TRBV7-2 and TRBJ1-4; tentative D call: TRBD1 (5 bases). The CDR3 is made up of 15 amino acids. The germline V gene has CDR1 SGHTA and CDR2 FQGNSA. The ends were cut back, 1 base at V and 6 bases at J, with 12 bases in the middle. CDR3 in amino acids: CASSLEQGVHEKLFF. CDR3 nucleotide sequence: TGTGCCAGCAGCTTAGAGCAGGGTGTGCATGAAAAACTGTTTTTT.

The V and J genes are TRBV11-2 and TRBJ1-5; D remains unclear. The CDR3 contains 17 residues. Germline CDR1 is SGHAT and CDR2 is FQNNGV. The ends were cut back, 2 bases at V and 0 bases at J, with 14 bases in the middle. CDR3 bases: TGTGCCAGCAGCTTAATCCCCAGACCTAATAGCAATCAGCCCCAGCATTTT. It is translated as CASSLIPRPNSNQPQHF.

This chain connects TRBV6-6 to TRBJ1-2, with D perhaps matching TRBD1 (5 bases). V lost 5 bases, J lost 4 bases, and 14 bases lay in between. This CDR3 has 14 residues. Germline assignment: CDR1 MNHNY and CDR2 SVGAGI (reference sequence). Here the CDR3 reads CASSLPRGGYGYTF. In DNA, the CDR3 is TGTGCCAGCAGTCTGCCGAGGGGCGGCTATGGCTACACCTTC.

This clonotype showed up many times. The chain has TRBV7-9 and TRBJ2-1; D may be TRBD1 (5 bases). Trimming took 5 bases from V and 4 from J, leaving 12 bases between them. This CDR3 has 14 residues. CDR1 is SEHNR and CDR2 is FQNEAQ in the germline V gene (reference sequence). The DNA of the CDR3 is TGTGCCAGCAGCCCCCGGCAGGGTTACAATGAGCAGTTCTTC. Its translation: CASSPRQGYNEQFF.

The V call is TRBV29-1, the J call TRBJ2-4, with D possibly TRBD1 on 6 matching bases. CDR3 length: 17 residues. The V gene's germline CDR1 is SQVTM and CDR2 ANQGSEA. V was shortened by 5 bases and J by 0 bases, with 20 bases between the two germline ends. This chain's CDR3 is CSVSGPPGQTAKNIQYF. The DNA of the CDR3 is TGCAGCGTTAGCGGCCCCCCTGGACAGACAGCCAAAAACATTCAGTACTTC.

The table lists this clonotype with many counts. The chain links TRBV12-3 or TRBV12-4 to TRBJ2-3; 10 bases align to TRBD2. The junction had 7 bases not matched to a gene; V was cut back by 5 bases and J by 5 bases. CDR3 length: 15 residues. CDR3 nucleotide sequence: TGTGCCAGCAGTCCCTCTAGCGGGGGTAGAGATACGCAGTATTTT. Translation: CASSPSSGGRDTQYF.